This T cell receptor (beta chain) was recovered during a study of Ad26.COV2.S vaccination and SARS-CoV-2 variants. Whole-study context: Within the COV1001 Ad26.COV2.S trial arm, the donor was enrolled. Recipients of Ad26.COV2.S got it intramuscularly, once or twice 56 days apart.

Trimming shortened V by 7 bases and J by 8 bases, and 18 bases separated the two germline ends. Per the germline V gene, CDR1 is MNHNY and CDR2 is SVGAGI (reference sequence). This CDR3 region has 14 residues. Specified treatment: roughly 18 received Ad26.COV2.S at low or high dose, single or two shots; a few received placebo; per-sample allocation not given. Samples analyzed were those drawn on day 63 after the first vaccine or placebo injection. Sequencing was performed with immunoSEQ multiplex PCR; in TCRdb, only in-frame clones are kept and a portion is missing. The table lists roughly 350,000 clones, 80% to 90% of them singletons.

This receptor was obtained from a person between 18 and 65 years old who received the Ad26.COV2.S COVID-19 vaccine or a placebo. Here the sequenced sample was peripheral blood, taken in a trial of Ad26.COV2.S vaccine versus placebo. This sequence joins TRBV6-6 and TRBJ2-1; perhaps TRBD2 as D (5 bases). CDR3 sequence reads: CASTGGTRIDEQFF. CDR3 bases: TGTGCCAGCACCGGAGGAACCCGGATAGATGAGCAGTTCTTC.